This TCR beta chain came from a study of Graves' ophthalmopathy and Graves' hyperthyroidism. Overall study context: No treatment had been given when peripheral blood was collected at initial diagnosis. Broader study findings: This model predicted ophthalmopathy progression (sensitivity around 70%, specificity roughly 72%). Distinction of ophthalmopathy from stable hyperthyroidism by a 13-signature model reached roughly 85% sensitivity and 70% to 83% specificity.

About this clonotype: As yet, its antigen is unknown.

Diagnostic conclusions were grounded in clinical symptoms, serum thyroxine, TRAb, thyroid ultrasound and orbital computed tomography. Amplifying from RNA transcripts, the study obtained TCR beta CDR3 regions. First-round RT-PCR used HTBI primers; second-round multiplex PCR followed. TCRdb re-analysed the multiplex PCR reads in MiXCR, keeping a single row per CDR3 protein. The table records 200,000 to 250,000 distinct CDR3 sequences, over 25% of them present only once. The CDR3 has 13 residues. V was pared by 7 bases and J by 7 bases, with 10 bases of the junction left unmatched. The sequencing sample was made of peripheral blood. This TCR came from a man aged 45-65 years with Graves' ophthalmopathy. The chain links TRBV12-3 or TRBV12-4 to TRBJ2-7; 7 bases align to TRBD2. CDR3 coding DNA: TGTGCCAGCACCTTCGGGACTACGAGAGAGCAGTACTTC. Encoded protein: CASTFGTTREQYF.